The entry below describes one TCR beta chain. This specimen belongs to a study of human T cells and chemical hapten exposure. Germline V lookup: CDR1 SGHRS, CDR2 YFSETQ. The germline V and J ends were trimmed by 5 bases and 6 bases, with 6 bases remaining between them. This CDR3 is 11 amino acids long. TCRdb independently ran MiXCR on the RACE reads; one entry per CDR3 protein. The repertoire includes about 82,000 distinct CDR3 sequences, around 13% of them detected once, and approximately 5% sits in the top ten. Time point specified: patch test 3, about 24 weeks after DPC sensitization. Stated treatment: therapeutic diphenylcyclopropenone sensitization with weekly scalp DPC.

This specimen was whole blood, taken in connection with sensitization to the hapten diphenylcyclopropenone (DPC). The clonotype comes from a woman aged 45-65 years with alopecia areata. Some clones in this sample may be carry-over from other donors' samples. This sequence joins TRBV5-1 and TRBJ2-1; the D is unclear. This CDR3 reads CASRTSNEQFF. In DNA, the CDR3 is TGCGCCAGCAGAACATCCAATGAGCAGTTCTTC.